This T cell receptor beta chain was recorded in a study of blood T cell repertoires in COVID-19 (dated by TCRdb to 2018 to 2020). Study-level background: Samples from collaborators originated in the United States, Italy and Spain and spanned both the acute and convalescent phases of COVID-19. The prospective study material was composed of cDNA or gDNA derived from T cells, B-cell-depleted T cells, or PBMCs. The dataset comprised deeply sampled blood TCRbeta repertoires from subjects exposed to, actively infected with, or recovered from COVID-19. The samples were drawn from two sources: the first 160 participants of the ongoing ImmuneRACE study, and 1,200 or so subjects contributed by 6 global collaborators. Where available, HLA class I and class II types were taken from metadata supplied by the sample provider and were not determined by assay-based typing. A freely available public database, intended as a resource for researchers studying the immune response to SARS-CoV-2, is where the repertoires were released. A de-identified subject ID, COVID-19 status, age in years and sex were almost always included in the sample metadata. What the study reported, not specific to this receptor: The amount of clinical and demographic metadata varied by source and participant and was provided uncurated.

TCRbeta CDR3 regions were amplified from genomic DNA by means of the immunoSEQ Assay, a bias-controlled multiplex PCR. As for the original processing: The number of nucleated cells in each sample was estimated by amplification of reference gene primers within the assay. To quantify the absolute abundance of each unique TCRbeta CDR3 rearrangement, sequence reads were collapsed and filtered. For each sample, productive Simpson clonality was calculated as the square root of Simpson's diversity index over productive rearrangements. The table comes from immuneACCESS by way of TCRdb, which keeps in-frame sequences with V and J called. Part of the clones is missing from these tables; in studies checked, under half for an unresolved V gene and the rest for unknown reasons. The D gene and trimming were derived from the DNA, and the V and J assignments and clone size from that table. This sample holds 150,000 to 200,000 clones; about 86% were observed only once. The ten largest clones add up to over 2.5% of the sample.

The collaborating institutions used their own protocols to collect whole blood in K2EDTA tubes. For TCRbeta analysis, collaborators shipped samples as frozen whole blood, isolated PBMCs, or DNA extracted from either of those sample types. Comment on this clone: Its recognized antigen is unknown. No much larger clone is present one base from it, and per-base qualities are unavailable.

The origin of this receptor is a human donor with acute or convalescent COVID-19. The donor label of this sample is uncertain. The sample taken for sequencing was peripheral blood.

This receptor carries the CDR3 CSVGRNPPGELFF. The bases are TGCAGCGTTGGGCGGAATCCCCCCGGGGAGCTGTTTTTT. The chain couples TRBV29-1 to TRBJ2-2; there is no confident call for the D gene. The trim is 4 bases for V and 6 bases for J, with a gap of 12 bases between the germline ends. The germline V gene yields SQVTM for CDR1 and ANQGSEA for CDR2. The CDR3 has 13 amino acids, counting the end cysteine and phenylalanine. Only CDR3 DNA is held: 39 bases, read in frame from base 1.